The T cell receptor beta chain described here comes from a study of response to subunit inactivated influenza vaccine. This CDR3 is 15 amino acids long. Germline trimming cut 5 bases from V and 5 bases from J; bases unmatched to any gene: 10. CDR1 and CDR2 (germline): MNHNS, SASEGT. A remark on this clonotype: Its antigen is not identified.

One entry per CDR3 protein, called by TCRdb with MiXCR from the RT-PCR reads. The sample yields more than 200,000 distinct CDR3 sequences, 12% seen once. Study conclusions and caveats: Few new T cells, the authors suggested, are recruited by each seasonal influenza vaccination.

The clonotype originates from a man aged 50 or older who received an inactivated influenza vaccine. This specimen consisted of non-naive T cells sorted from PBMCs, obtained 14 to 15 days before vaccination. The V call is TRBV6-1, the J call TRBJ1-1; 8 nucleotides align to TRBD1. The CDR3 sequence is CASSKDRVSWTEAFF. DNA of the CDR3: TGTGCCAGCAGTAAGGACAGGGTATCGTGGACTGAAGCTTTCTTT.